This T cell receptor beta chain was profiled in a study of CD8+ T cells in alopecia areata. Study-level points and caveats: Mice gave a clearer picture of TCR sharing than patients did, possibly for HLA-related reasons.

Treatment of the sample: oral pan-JAK inhibitor, 5-10 mg twice daily. This clone was observed a handful of times. The antigen remains undetermined. Extraction of RNA preceded its reverse transcription into cDNA, which served as the sequencing template. The protocol was immunoSEQ multiplex PCR, while the TCRdb copy is restricted to in-frame clones and leaves out a portion. The sample carries approximately 210,000 clones, 64% recorded once. The V gene's germline CDR1 is SGHDT and CDR2 YYEEEE. V was trimmed by 4 bases and J by 9 bases, leaving 23 bases between them. This CDR3 comprises 16 residues. The material sequenced was CD4+ T cells sorted from blood, taken at week 4, from a patient treated with tofacitinib. The chain is built from TRBV5-6 and TRBJ2-4, with a weak D call TRBD1 (8 bases). This clonotype was obtained from a human donor with alopecia areata. The CDR3: CASSQPGQGAGVIQYF. The CDR3 DNA sequence: TGTGCCAGCAGCCAGCCAGGACAGGGCGCGGGGGTCATTCAGTACTTC.